The 5 T cell receptor beta chains reported below all come from one sample, sequenced in a study of T cell clonotyping in hematopoietic cell transplantation. The table came from immunoSEQ multiplex PCR; TCRdb's copy has only in-frame clones and leaves some out. The repertoire consists of 10,000 to 15,000 clones, with roughly four fifths occurring once and the leading ten covering 5.8%. The sample here was PBMCs, taken 100 days after allogeneic stem cell transplant. Every receptor here comes from a female patient in her thirties or forties who had an allogeneic stem cell transplant from a related donor, so T cells may come from the graft donor. Some clones in this sample may be carry-over from other donors' samples.

CDR3 in DNA: TGCAGCGGAAGGCTTAGCACAGATACGCAGTATTTT. Amino acids: CSGRLSTDTQYF. J is TRBJ2-3 and V is TRBV29-1, with D hard to call. Deletions cut 7 bases from V and 0 bases from J, with 8 bases between. The CDR3 covers 12 residues. CDR1 is SQVTM, CDR2 ANQGSEA, per germline.

This chain uses TRBV5-4 with TRBJ2-7; 7 bases are a match to TRBD2. J lost 5 bases, V lost 0 bases, and 2 bases had no gene match. This CDR3 contains 13 residues. Germline CDR1 and CDR2: SGHNT and YYREEE (reference sequence). CDR3 amino acids: CASSLDRGDEQYF. CDR3 nucleotides: TGTGCCAGCAGCTTGGATCGGGGGGACGAGCAGTACTTC.

The rearrangement uses TRBV9 and TRBJ1-5; D gene unclear. This CDR3 is built from 14 residues. From germline, CDR1 is SGDLS and CDR2 YYNGEE. The V end lost 0 bases, the J end lost 6 bases, and 10 bases lay between the germline ends. The CDR3 DNA reads TGTGCCAGCAGCGTAGGAGGGTCGGGTCAGCCCCAGCATTTT. Translating gives CASSVGGSGQPQHF.

The rearrangement uses TRBV5-6 and TRBJ1-3, with no clear D. The V gene lost 1 base and the J gene lost 0 bases, with 2 bases spanning the gap. This CDR3 comprises 13 residues. Germline CDR1 reads SGHDT; CDR2 reads YYEEEE. DNA of the CDR3: TGTGCCAGCAGCTTGACCTCTGGAAACACCATATATTTT. Amino acids: CASSLTSGNTIYF.

The chain has TRBV19 and TRBJ1-2; D gene ambiguous. Trimming took off 3 bases at V and 0 bases at J, with 8 bases between the two ends. The CDR3 extends over 14 amino acids. From germline, CDR1 is LNHDA and CDR2 SQIVND (reference sequence). CDR3: CASSIRGANYGYTF. Written as DNA, the CDR3 is TGTGCCAGTAGTATCCGGGGAGCTAACTATGGCTACACCTTC.